Listed below are T cell receptor beta chains from one sample, sequenced in a study of metastatic and nonmetastatic thyroid tumors. Through MiXCR, TCRdb re-clonotyped the PCR reads. The sample has about 5,800 clones, over 35% seen once; the top ten hold about 17%. The sequencing sample was made of tumor tissue. The source is a male donor with papillary thyroid cancer or a benign thyroid nodule (not recorded which). Some clones in this sample may be carry-over from other donors' samples. Both conserved end residues are part of each CDR3. The D gene is left open where the match is weak. Not all rows give a size; the values are once, few, many and, for expanded clones, a class.

V gene: TRBV5-5; J gene: TRBJ1-2; D gene: -; clone size: -; CDR3 DNA: TGTGCCAGCAGCTTATCCGACAGAAACTATGGCTACACCTTC; CDR3 protein: CASSLSDRNYGYTF
V gene: TRBV5-8; J gene: TRBJ1-1; D gene: -; clone size: large; CDR3 DNA: TGTGCCAGCAGCTTGGAGGGGGGAGCCACTGAAGCTTTCTTT; CDR3 protein: CASSLEGGATEAFF
V gene: TRBV7-3; J gene: TRBJ2-2; D gene: TRBD2; clone size: medium-sized; CDR3 DNA: TGTGCCAGCAGCAAGGGACTAGCAGGGAACACCGGGGAGCTGTTTTTT; CDR3 protein: CASSKGLAGNTGELFF
V gene: TRBV12-3/TRBV12-4; J gene: TRBJ2-7; D gene: -; clone size: few; CDR3 DNA: TGTGCCAGCAGTTTGGTTGGTAGCTGGATAACGGAGCAGTACTTC; CDR3 protein: CASSLVGSWITEQYF
V gene: TRBV6-2/TRBV6-3; J gene: TRBJ2-4; D gene: TRBD1; clone size: -; CDR3 DNA: TGTGCCAGCAGTGGGACAGGGATAAACATTCAGTACTTC; CDR3 protein: CASSGTGINIQYF
V gene: TRBV3-1; J gene: TRBJ2-1; D gene: -; clone size: -; CDR3 DNA: TGTGCCAGCAGCCAAGACCCTTCGGGTTTTAATGAGCAGTTCTTC; CDR3 protein: CASSQDPSGFNEQFF
V gene: TRBV20-1; J gene: TRBJ2-1; D gene: -; clone size: -; CDR3 DNA: TGCAGTGCGAGAGACTACGAGCAGTTCTTC; CDR3 protein: CSARDYEQFF
V gene: TRBV20-1; J gene: TRBJ2-2; D gene: -; clone size: -; CDR3 DNA: TGCAGTGCTAGGGTGCCGAACACCGGGGAGCTGTTTTTT; CDR3 protein: CSARVPNTGELFF
V gene: TRBV7-2; J gene: TRBJ2-7; D gene: TRBD2; clone size: -; CDR3 DNA: TGTGCCAGCAGCTTTTGGACTAGCGGCCTCTCCGAGCAGTACTTC; CDR3 protein: CASSFWTSGLSEQYF
V gene: TRBV18; J gene: TRBJ1-2; D gene: TRBD1; clone size: -; CDR3 DNA: TGTGCCAGCTCACCCGGACAGGGTGTCGGGTATGGCTACACCTTC; CDR3 protein: CASSPGQGVGYGYTF
V gene: TRBV5-8; J gene: TRBJ2-5; D gene: -; clone size: few; CDR3 DNA: TGTGCCAGCAGCCCCCTAGGCGGAGGCCCCCGAGGAGAGACCCAGTACTTC; CDR3 protein: CASSPLGGGPRGETQYF
V gene: TRBV6-1; J gene: TRBJ2-7; D gene: -; clone size: -; CDR3 DNA: TGTGCCAGCAGTGAAATAGACAGGCGATCCTACGAGCAGTACTTC; CDR3 protein: CASSEIDRRSYEQYF
V gene: TRBV11-3; J gene: TRBJ2-7; D gene: -; clone size: few; CDR3 DNA: TGTGCCAGCAGCTCCGCGTACCCTCTATCCTACGAGCAGTACTTC; CDR3 protein: CASSSAYPLSYEQYF
V gene: TRBV6-1; J gene: TRBJ2-2; D gene: TRBD1; clone size: few; CDR3 DNA: TGTGCCAGCAGAAGAGAACGGACAGGGGGTTTGACCGGGGAGCTGTTTTTT; CDR3 protein: CASRRERTGGLTGELFF
V gene: TRBV5-8; J gene: TRBJ1-2; D gene: TRBD1; clone size: -; CDR3 DNA: TGTGCCAGCAGCCTAAACAGGGGGCAAGATGGCTACACCTTC; CDR3 protein: CASSLNRGQDGYTF
V gene: TRBV20-1; J gene: TRBJ1-5; D gene: TRBD1; clone size: -; CDR3 DNA: TGCAGTGCTATTCCGGGACAGCTCCGGGGGTATAGCAATCAGCCCCAGCATTTT; CDR3 protein: CSAIPGQLRGYSNQPQHF
V gene: TRBV9; J gene: TRBJ1-2; D gene: TRBD1; clone size: large; CDR3 DNA: TGTGCCAGCAGCGGGACAGGGGGTTATAACTATGGCTACACCTTC; CDR3 protein: CASSGTGGYNYGYTF
V gene: TRBV28; J gene: TRBJ1-4; D gene: -; clone size: -; CDR3 DNA: TGTGCCAGCAGTTCGATGGATGCAACTAATGAAAAACTGTTTTTT; CDR3 protein: CASSSMDATNEKLFF
V gene: TRBV6-1; J gene: TRBJ2-7; D gene: TRBD2; clone size: few; CDR3 DNA: TGTGCCAGCAGTGAAGGGCTAGCGGGAGGCTACGAGCAGTACTTC; CDR3 protein: CASSEGLAGGYEQYF
V gene: TRBV12-3/TRBV12-4; J gene: TRBJ1-5; D gene: -; clone size: medium-sized; CDR3 DNA: TGTGCCAGCAGTTTAATGGGGGGTAGCAATCAGCCCCAGCATTTT; CDR3 protein: CASSLMGGSNQPQHF
V gene: TRBV6-1; J gene: TRBJ1-1; D gene: -; clone size: few; CDR3 DNA: TGTGCCAGCAGCGATAACAGGGACACTGAAGCTTTCTTT; CDR3 protein: CASSDNRDTEAFF
V gene: TRBV20-1; J gene: TRBJ2-7; D gene: TRBD2; clone size: -; CDR3 DNA: TGCAGTGCTAGCGTCAGCGGGAGGGGCGAGCAGTACTTC; CDR3 protein: CSASVSGRGEQYF
V gene: TRBV2; J gene: TRBJ2-1; D gene: -; clone size: few; CDR3 DNA: TGTGCCAGCAGTGAAGGGGACAGGGTTAGCGGGAAGTACTCCTACAATGAGCAGTTCTTC; CDR3 protein: CASSEGDRVSGKYSYNEQFF
V gene: TRBV5-1; J gene: TRBJ1-1; D gene: -; clone size: -; CDR3 DNA: TGCGCCAGCAGCAAGGGACTTACTGAAGCTTTCTTT; CDR3 protein: CASSKGLTEAFF
V gene: TRBV5-6; J gene: TRBJ2-7; D gene: TRBD2; clone size: -; CDR3 DNA: TGTGCCAGCAGCGGACGGACTAGCGGGAAAACCTACGAGCAGTACTTC; CDR3 protein: CASSGRTSGKTYEQYF
V gene: TRBV11-2; J gene: TRBJ1-5; D gene: -; clone size: few; CDR3 DNA: TGTGCCAGCAGCTTAGGACAGTTCAATCAGCCCCAGCATTTT; CDR3 protein: CASSLGQFNQPQHF
V gene: TRBV20-1; J gene: TRBJ1-1; D gene: -; clone size: -; CDR3 DNA: TGCAGTGTAGAGGGCACTGAAGCTTTCTTT; CDR3 protein: CSVEGTEAFF
V gene: TRBV4-2; J gene: TRBJ2-1; D gene: TRBD2; clone size: -; CDR3 DNA: TGTGCCACCTCGGGGCTAGCGGGAGACGTCTCCTACAATGAGCAGTTCTTC; CDR3 protein: CATSGLAGDVSYNEQFF
V gene: TRBV4-2; J gene: TRBJ2-7; D gene: TRBD1; clone size: -; CDR3 DNA: TGTGCCAGCAGCCAAACGGGACAGGCCTACGAGCAGTACTTC; CDR3 protein: CASSQTGQAYEQYF